This entry lists 26 T cell receptor beta chains sequenced from one sample in a study of T cells in Graves' hyperthyroidism and ophthalmopathy. From RNA transcripts, TCR beta CDR3 regions were amplified. Primed by the HTBI set, a first-round RT-PCR was run on the TCR CDR3. Each CDR3 protein is one row after TCRdb ran MiXCR on the multiplex PCR reads. The repertoire includes 400,000 or so distinct CDR3 sequences, about an eighth of them detected once, and over 25% sits in the top ten. Source material: blood. All receptors derive from a man aged 45 to 65 with Graves' ophthalmopathy.

This clonotype was detected ten times or more. The chain combines TRBV3-1 with TRBJ2-3; TRBD2 matches at 13 bases. The CDR3 runs to 16 residues. Per the germline V gene, CDR1 is LGHDT and CDR2 is YNNKEL (reference sequence). After removal of 4 bases from V and 3 bases from J, the junction contained 4 bases not matched to a gene. The CDR3 is CASSPGLAGSTDTQYF. The DNA for the CDR3 is TGTGCCAGCAGCCCGGGACTAGCGGGATCGACAGATACGCAGTATTTT.

The chain recombines TRBV19 with TRBJ2-7; TRBD1 or TRBD2 may be the D gene (5 bases each). The CDR3 runs 17 residues. The V end lost 5 bases, the J end lost 0 bases, and 20 bases lay between the germline ends. Germline assignment: CDR1 LNHDA and CDR2 SQIVND (reference sequence). The CDR3 spells CASSLTPPGTYSYEQYF. CDR3 in DNA: TGTGCCAGTAGTCTTACCCCACCCGGGACCTACTCCTACGAGCAGTACTTC.

The chain has TRBV28 and TRBJ1-1; a possible D gene is TRBD1 (6 bases). V shed 8 bases and J shed 3 bases, with 16 bases lying between them. The CDR3 spans 14 residues. Germline V lookup: CDR1 MDHEN, CDR2 SYDVKM. CDR3 sequence (DNA): TGTGCCAGCCCCTCGGGAGGGGGGGACACTGAAGCTTTCTTT. Encoded protein: CASPSGGGDTEAFF.

V is TRBV20-1 and J is TRBJ1-4, with 7 bases aligning to TRBD1. CDR1 and CDR2 (germline): DFQATT, SNEGSKA (reference sequence). V shed 0 bases and J 5 bases; nucleotides not matched to a gene: 12. The CDR3 contains 17 residues. The CDR3 nucleotides read TGCAGTGCTAGAGATCCGGAGCCGGGACAGTCAAATGAAAAACTGTTTTTT. It is translated as CSARDPEPGQSNEKLFF.

This clonotype was observed a few times. The rearrangement links TRBV29-1 to TRBJ2-1; no clear D gene. CDR3 size: 11 residues. CDR1 is SQVTM, CDR2 ANQGSEA, per germline. Deletions cut 5 bases from V and 4 bases from J, with 6 bases between. The CDR3 spells CSVHSYNEQFF. The CDR3 nucleotides read TGCAGCGTTCATAGTTACAATGAGCAGTTCTTC.

This clonotype was seen ten or more times. The rearrangement links TRBV20-1 to TRBJ2-5; perhaps TRBD1 as D (6 bases). This CDR3 spans 12 amino acids. Trimming removed 6 bases at V and 3 bases at J, with 11 bases between. CDR1 is DFQATT, CDR2 SNEGSKA, per germline (reference sequence). The CDR3, as DNA: TGCAGTGCCAGGGACATAAAAGAGACCCAGTACTTC. As protein: CSARDIKETQYF.

This clonotype was counted ten times or more. CDR3 nucleotides: TGTGCCAGCAGTGGGGGGACAGGGGAAGAGACCCAGTACTTC. Its translation is CASSGGTGEETQYF. The chain has TRBV2 and TRBJ2-5; 10 nucleotides agree with TRBD1. Trimming cost V 4 bases and J 3 bases; bases outside gene matches: 2. Germline assignment: CDR1 SNHLY and CDR2 FYNNEI. This CDR3 has 14 residues. The variable domain in full, with the rest retrieved from reference TRBV2 and TRBJ2-5, is EPEVTQTPSHQVTQMGQEVILRCVPISNHLYFYWYRQILGQKVEFLVSFYNNEISEKSEIFDDQFSVERPDGSNFTLKIRSTKLEDSAMYFCASSGGTGEETQYFGPGTRLLVL.

This clonotype has a count of ten or more. The chain combines TRBV18 with TRBJ1-1, with D possibly being TRBD1 (5 bases). The V end was cut by 5 bases, the J end by 11 bases, with 18 bases between. The CDR3 runs to 13 residues. Looked up from germline, CDR1 is KGHSH and CDR2 is LQKENI. CDR3 coding DNA: TGTGCCAGCTCAAGTCCGGGACTCCCCTACGCTTTCTTT. Encoded protein: CASSSPGLPYAFF. Complete variable domain (other parts from reference TRBV18 and TRBJ1-1): NAGVMQNPRHLVRRRGQEARLRCSPMKGHSHVYWYRQLPEEGLKFMVYLQKENIIDESGMPKERFSAEFPKEGPSILRIQQVVRGDSAAYFCASSSPGLPYAFFGQGTRLTVV.

This clonotype was detected ten times or more. The V gene is TRBV27, the J gene TRBJ2-7, with 10 bases fitting TRBD1. This CDR3 region has 15 residues. The germline V gene encodes CDR1 MNHEY and CDR2 SMNVEV (reference sequence). The ends lost 5 bases at V and 3 bases at J; junction bases unmatched: 7. The CDR3, as DNA: TGTGCCAGCAGTCCAGGGACAGGGGTGAGCTACGAGCAGTACTTC. Translated, it gives CASSPGTGVSYEQYF.

This chain uses TRBV19 with TRBJ1-2, with D possibly TRBD1 on 5 matching bases. V was cut by 6 bases and J by 4 bases, with 12 bases left in between. Germline loops: CDR1 LNHDA, CDR2 SQIVND (reference sequence). The length of the CDR3 is 13 residues. CDR3 nucleotide sequence: TGTGCCAGTAGGGGGGAGGCAAGCTATGGCTACACCTTC. It yields the protein CASRGEASYGYTF.

The chain couples TRBV24-1 to TRBJ2-1; TRBD2 aligns across 12 bases. CDR1 is KGHDR, CDR2 SFDVKD, per germline. V dropped 9 bases and J dropped 4; count of bases not matched to a gene: 9. This CDR3 spans 16 amino acids. The CDR3 sequence: CATAARLAGEYNEQFF. CDR3 bases: TGTGCCACCGCGGCCCGACTAGCGGGAGAATACAATGAGCAGTTCTTC.

The chain carries TRBV6-2 or TRBV6-3 and TRBJ2-5, with 11 bases matching TRBD1. Germline V gene data show CDR1 as MNHEY and CDR2 as SVGEGT. V lost 6 bases and J lost 5; bases outside the gene matches: 20. The CDR3 length is 19 residues. In nucleotides, the CDR3 is TGTGCCAGCAGACCCGGGACAGGGGGTGATTTAGGAGTGTTGGAGACCCAGTACTTC. Translation: CASRPGTGGDLGVLETQYF.

The table lists this clonotype with many counts. J is TRBJ1-1 and V is TRBV12-3 or TRBV12-4, with D possibly TRBD1 on 6 matching bases. This CDR3 has 12 residues. V dropped 6 bases and J dropped 10 bases, with 15 bases sitting between them. The CDR3 coding sequence is TGTGCCAGCAGCCCACAGGGTTTAGGAGCTTTCTTT. It encodes CASSPQGLGAFF.

Ten or more counts support this clonotype. J is TRBJ2-2 and V is TRBV4-1, with D unclear. The ends were cut back, 1 base at V and 1 base at J, with 10 bases in the middle. This CDR3 region has 16 residues. The germline gives CDR1 MGHRA, CDR2 YSYEKL. The CDR3 sequence is CASSQGRPMNTGELFF. The CDR3 DNA follows: TGCGCCAGCAGCCAAGGCAGACCGATGAACACCGGGGAGCTGTTTTTT.

V usage is TRBV7-9 and J usage is TRBJ2-5; unclear D gene. CDR1 SEHNR and CDR2 FQNEAQ come from the germline V gene (reference sequence). V was trimmed by 1 base and J by 2 bases, leaving 14 bases between them. The CDR3 loop spans 16 amino acids. Here the CDR3 reads CASSLDALAAQETQYF. CDR3 bases: TGTGCCAGCAGCTTAGATGCGTTGGCCGCGCAAGAGACCCAGTACTTC.

J is TRBJ2-5 and V is TRBV10-2; D ambiguous. Germline V lookup: CDR1 WSHSY, CDR2 SAAADI. V was shortened by 8 bases and J by 1 base, with 14 bases between the two germline ends. The CDR3 totals 14 residues. DNA for the CDR3: TGCGCCAGCGGCCGAGTAGCCGCCCAAGAGACCCAGTACTTC. Amino acids: CASGRVAAQETQYF.

This clonotype was counted ten times or more. V usage is TRBV5-6 and J usage is TRBJ2-2, with 10 nucleotides matching TRBD2. V lost 4 bases to trimming and J lost 1 base; unmatched junction nucleotides: 7. CDR3 length equals 17 residues. CDR1 is SGHDT and CDR2 is YYEEEE in the germline V gene. The CDR3 DNA reads TGTGCCAGCAGCCGCCGGACTAGCGGAAAGAACACCGGGGAGCTGTTTTTT. It codes for CASSRRTSGKNTGELFF.

The rearrangement links TRBV11-3 to TRBJ2-1; D perhaps matches TRBD2 (6 bases). V shed 4 bases and J shed 8 bases, with 12 bases lying between them. The CDR3 has 13 amino acids. Germline lookup yields CDR1 SGHNT and CDR2 YENEEA. As DNA, the CDR3 is TGTGCCAGCAGCTACCCCGGAGGGGATGAGCAGTTCTTC. Protein sequence: CASSYPGGDEQFF.

This clonotype showed up many times. The chain joins TRBV7-9 to TRBJ2-4, with D possibly being TRBD1 (6 bases). Germline values: CDR1 SEHNR, CDR2 FQNEAQ (reference sequence). The CDR3 has 16 residues. V lost 4 bases and J 4 bases, leaving 17 bases between the germline ends. For the CDR3, the DNA is TGTGCCAGCAGCTATACTGGACAGCAAAGGAAAAACATTCAGTACTTC. This encodes CASSYTGQQRKNIQYF.

The V and J genes are TRBV14 and TRBJ2-1; 14 positions agree with TRBD2. CDR3 length equals 19 residues. CDR1 is SGHDN, CDR2 FVKESK, per germline. Germline trimming cut 4 bases from V and 6 bases from J; bases unmatched to any gene: 14. The CDR3 nucleotides read TGTGCCAGCAGCCCTCGAGCCGGGACTAGCGGGAGTTTTGGCAATGAGCAGTTCTTC. Translating gives CASSPRAGTSGSFGNEQFF.

This clonotype appeared a few times. The chain combines TRBV18 with TRBJ2-7; the D gene is possibly TRBD1 (6 bases). This CDR3 comprises 14 residues. V lost 8 bases, J lost 0 bases, and 14 bases lay in between. CDR1 and CDR2 from the germline V gene are KGHSH and LQKENI. The DNA of the CDR3 is TGTGCCAGCCTCAGGGGACAAGACTCCTACGAGCAGTACTTC. Protein: CASLRGQDSYEQYF.

This clonotype was counted between two and nine times. The rearrangement links TRBV7-9 to TRBJ2-1; 13 positions match TRBD2. CDR3 length: 16 residues. Germline V gene data show CDR1 as SEHNR and CDR2 as FQNEAQ (reference sequence). With V trimmed by 5 bases and J by 7 bases, 8 bases remained unmatched. The CDR3 loop is CASSAIGLAGVNEQFF. CDR3 nucleotide sequence: TGTGCCAGCAGCGCCATCGGACTAGCGGGAGTAAATGAGCAGTTCTTC.

This clonotype was counted many times. The CDR3 DNA follows: TGTGCCAGCAGTCAACGGCTCGGGCCCTACGAGCAGTACTTC. Residues: CASSQRLGPYEQYF. V gene TRBV2 combines with J gene TRBJ2-7; D not certain. This CDR3 region has 14 residues. Germline V lookup: CDR1 SNHLY, CDR2 FYNNEI. V was pared by 5 bases and J by 2 bases, with 13 bases between.

The chain combines TRBV5-1 with TRBJ1-4; unclear D gene. Germline CDR1 is SGHRS and CDR2 is YFSETQ. This CDR3 is built from 12 residues. V shed 3 bases and J shed 5 bases, with 5 bases lying between them. CDR3 protein: CASSYQNEKLFF. CDR3 coding DNA: TGCGCCAGCAGCTACCAAAATGAAAAACTGTTTTTT.

This clonotype has more than one count but fewer than ten. The rearrangement uses TRBV6-1 and TRBJ1-2; possibly TRBD1 for D (5 bases). Germline loops: CDR1 MNHNS, CDR2 SASEGT. The CDR3 consists of 17 residues. The V end was cut by 1 base, the J end by 1 base, with 16 bases between. The CDR3 nucleotides are TGTGCCAGCAGTGAAGTTTCCAGGACAACTTTTAACTATGGCTACACCTTC. It translates to CASSEVSRTTFNYGYTF.

The chain carries TRBV19 and TRBJ2-5; 8 nucleotides match TRBD1. The germline gives CDR1 LNHDA, CDR2 SQIVND (reference sequence). The CDR3 extends over 14 amino acids. V lost 8 bases to trimming and J lost 2 bases; unmatched junction nucleotides: 7. CDR3 sequence: CASATGGRQETQYF. The CDR3 DNA reads as TGTGCCAGTGCAACAGGGGGACGACAAGAGACCCAGTACTTC. Drawing the rest from reference TRBV19 and TRBJ2-5, the complete variable domain is DGGITQSPKYLFRKEGQNVTLSCEQNLNHDAMYWYRQDPGQGLRLIYYSQIVNDFQKGDIAEGYSVSREKKESFPLTVTSAQKNPTAFYLCASATGGRQETQYFGPGTRLLVL.